Following are 4 T cell receptor beta chains from one sample sequenced in a study of T cell responses to AZD1222 COVID-19 vaccine. The method was immunoSEQ multiplex PCR; TCRdb's version includes in-frame clones alone and lacks a portion of them. The repertoire includes tens of thousands of clones, 70% to 90% of them detected once, and about an eighth sits in the top ten. The source material was peripheral blood, sampled on day 0 of AZD1222 vaccination. The source of these receptors is an adult in good health.

This chain uses TRBV4-3 with TRBJ1-2; D perhaps matches TRBD1 (6 bases). CDR1 is LGHNA and CDR2 is YSLEER in the germline V gene. The CDR3 loop spans 16 amino acids. With 0 bases removed from V and 4 bases from J, the gap between germline ends came to 15 bases. CDR3 bases: TGCGCCAGCAGCCAAGATTTTTCAGGGGTTGGCTATGGCTACACCTTC. Residues: CASSQDFSGVGYGYTF.

This clone was recorded only once. This chain joins TRBV2 and TRBJ2-1; 8 positions match TRBD1. Trimming at V came to 6 bases and at J to 2 bases, leaving 6 bases not matched to a gene. Germline V CDR1 and CDR2: SNHLY, FYNNEI. The CDR3 consists of 15 residues. The CDR3 spells CASSSRQGPYNEQFF. The CDR3 nucleotides are TGTGCCAGCAGCTCGAGACAGGGGCCCTACAATGAGCAGTTCTTC. Full variable domain (outside the CDR3, taken from reference TRBV2 and TRBJ2-1): EPEVTQTPSHQVTQMGQEVILRCVPISNHLYFYWYRQILGQKVEFLVSFYNNEISEKSEIFDDQFSVERPDGSNFTLKIRSTKLEDSAMYFCASSSRQGPYNEQFFGPGTRLTVL.

The chain carries TRBV7-9 and TRBJ2-2, with D maybe TRBD1 (7 bases). CDR3 length equals 14 residues. CDR1 and CDR2 (germline): SEHNR, FQNEAQ (reference sequence). Trimming pared 11 bases from V and 1 base from J, leaving 14 bases between. CDR3 DNA sequence: TGTGCCGGGCGGGGACAGCTGAACACCGGGGAGCTGTTTTTT. This sequence encodes CAGRGQLNTGELFF.

V usage is TRBV7-2 and J usage is TRBJ2-3; a possible D gene is TRBD1 (5 bases). V lost 4 bases to trimming and J lost 4 bases, with 15 bases between them. Germline CDR1 and CDR2: SGHTA and FQGNSA. This CDR3 has 15 residues. This CDR3 is CASSYPRQFPDTQYF. As DNA, the CDR3 is TGTGCCAGCAGCTATCCCAGACAGTTTCCAGATACGCAGTATTTT.